This T cell receptor beta chain was identified during a study of T cell responses to AZD1222 COVID-19 vaccine. Looking at the study overall: Analyses pooled second doses at about 4 or about 12 weeks. Study-level results: The study reported that nearly half of spike-specific TCRs target unmutated variant regions. Mostly white British, mostly female donors; authors suggested clonal diversity may be underestimated.

About this clone: The antigen remains undetermined.

V gave up 4 bases and J gave up 9 bases, with 10 bases separating them. This CDR3 contains 12 residues. Assay: immunoSEQ multiplex PCR; the TCRdb copy retains only in-frame clones and omits some. The data show around 87,000 clones, with under 95% seen just once and over 20% held by the top ten. The material was peripheral blood, obtained on day 0 of AZD1222 vaccination. The TCR originated in an adult in good health. This chain uses TRBV12-3 or TRBV12-4 with TRBJ1-5; D not resolved. CDR3 protein: CASSSTSGPQHF. The CDR3, as DNA: TGTGCCAGCAGTTCCACCTCCGGGCCCCAGCATTTT.